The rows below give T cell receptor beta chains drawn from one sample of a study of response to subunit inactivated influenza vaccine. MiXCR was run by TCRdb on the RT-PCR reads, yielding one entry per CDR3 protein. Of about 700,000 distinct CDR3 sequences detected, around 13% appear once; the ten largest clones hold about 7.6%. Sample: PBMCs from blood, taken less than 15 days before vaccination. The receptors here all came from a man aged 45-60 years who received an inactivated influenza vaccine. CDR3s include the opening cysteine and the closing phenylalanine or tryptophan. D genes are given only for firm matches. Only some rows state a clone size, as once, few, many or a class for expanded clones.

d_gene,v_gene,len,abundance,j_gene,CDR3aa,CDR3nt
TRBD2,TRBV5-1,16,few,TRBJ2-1,CASSSTPTSGSGEQFF,TGCGCCAGCAGCTCCACCCCGACTAGCGGGAGTGGTGAGCAGTTCTTC
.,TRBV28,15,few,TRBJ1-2,CASSLTPDSSYGYTF,TGTGCCAGCAGTTTAACCCCAGACAGCTCCTATGGCTACACCTTC
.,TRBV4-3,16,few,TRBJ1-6,CASSQDWHRTDSPLHF,TGCGCCAGCAGCCAAGATTGGCACAGGACCGATTCACCCCTCCACTTT
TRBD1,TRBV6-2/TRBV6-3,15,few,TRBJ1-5,CASSFPDRAGQPQHF,TGTGCCAGCAGTTTCCCGGACAGGGCCGGTCAGCCCCAGCATTTT
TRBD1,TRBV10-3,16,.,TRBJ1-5,CAIRAGQGRGNQPQHF,TGTGCCATCAGGGCGGGACAGGGGCGAGGCAATCAGCCCCAGCATTTT
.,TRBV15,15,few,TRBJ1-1,CATSREGGSDTEAFF,TGTGCCACCAGCAGAGAAGGGGGGAGCGACACTGAAGCTTTCTTT
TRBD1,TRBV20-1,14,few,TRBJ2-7,CSARDGTVAYEQYF,TGCAGTGCTAGAGACGGGACAGTGGCCTACGAGCAGTACTTC
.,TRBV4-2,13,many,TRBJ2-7,CASSHNQGYEQYF,TGTGCCAGCAGCCATAACCAGGGGTACGAGCAGTACTTC
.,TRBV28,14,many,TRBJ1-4,CASSLVNSNEKLFF,TGTGCCAGCAGTTTGGTGAATAGTAATGAAAAACTGTTTTTT
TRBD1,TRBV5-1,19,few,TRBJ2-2,CASSKGLLVDRITSGELFF,TGCGCCAGCAGTAAAGGCCTTCTGGTGGACAGGATAACTTCCGGGGAGCTGTTTTTT
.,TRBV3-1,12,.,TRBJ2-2,CASSQLTGELFF,TGTGCCAGCAGCCAACTCACCGGGGAGCTGTTTTTT
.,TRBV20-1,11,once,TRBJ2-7,CSASKVYEQYF,TGCAGTGCTAGTAAGGTCTACGAGCAGTACTTC
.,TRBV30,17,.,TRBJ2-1,CAWSLLAKPDLYNEQFF,TGTGCCTGGAGTCTCCTAGCCAAGCCTGATCTCTACAATGAGCAGTTCTTC
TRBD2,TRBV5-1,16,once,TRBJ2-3,CASSVRAGGPTDTQYF,TGCGCCAGCAGCGTTCGAGCGGGGGGCCCCACAGATACGCAGTATTTT
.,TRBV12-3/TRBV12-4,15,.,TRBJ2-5,CASSPGRGLGETQYF,TGTGCCAGCAGCCCCGGGAGGGGGCTTGGGGAGACCCAGTACTTC
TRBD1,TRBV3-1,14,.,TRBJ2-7,CASSPGTGLGEQYF,TGTGCCAGCAGCCCTGGGACAGGTTTGGGCGAGCAGTACTTC
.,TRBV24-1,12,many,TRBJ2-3,CATGLSGDTQYF,TGTGCCACCGGATTAAGCGGCGATACGCAGTATTTT
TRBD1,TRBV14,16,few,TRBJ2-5,CASSQDRDRDQETQYF,TGTGCCAGCAGCCAAGACAGGGACAGGGACCAAGAGACCCAGTACTTC
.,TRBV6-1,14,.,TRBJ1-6,CASRPQGGNSPLHF,TGTGCCAGCAGACCCCAAGGGGGTAATTCACCCCTCCACTTT
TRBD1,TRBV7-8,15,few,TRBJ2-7,CASSLVWTGVGEQYF,TGTGCCAGCAGCTTAGTCTGGACAGGGGTAGGCGAGCAGTACTTC
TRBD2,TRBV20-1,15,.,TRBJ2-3,CSAGSYGTRADTQYF,TGCAGTGCTGGAAGTTACGGGACTAGGGCAGATACGCAGTATTTT
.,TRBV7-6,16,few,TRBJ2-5,CASSLVSALLGETQYF,TGTGCCAGCAGCTTAGTGTCTGCACTCCTGGGGGAGACCCAGTACTTC
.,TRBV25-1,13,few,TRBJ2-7,CASSDALRYEQYF,TGTGCCAGCAGTGATGCGCTCCGTTACGAGCAGTACTTC
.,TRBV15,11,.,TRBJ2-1,CATSRAGEQFF,TGTGCCACCAGCAGAGCGGGGGAGCAGTTCTTC
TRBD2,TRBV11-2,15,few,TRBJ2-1,CASSRFQRGDNEQFF,TGTGCCAGCAGCCGGTTTCAGCGGGGGGACAATGAGCAGTTCTTC
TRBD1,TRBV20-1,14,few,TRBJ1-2,CSASNRGRSRGYTF,TGCAGTGCTAGTAACAGGGGGCGATCCCGCGGCTACACCTTC
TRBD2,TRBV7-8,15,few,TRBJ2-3,CASSSRTSAPDTQYF,TGTGCCAGCAGCAGCCGGACTAGCGCGCCAGATACGCAGTATTTT
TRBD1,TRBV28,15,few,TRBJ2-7,CASTRTQGFGNEQYF,TGTGCCAGCACCAGGACACAGGGGTTTGGAAACGAGCAGTACTTC
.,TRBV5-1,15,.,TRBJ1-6,CASSLVGIGGSPLHF,TGCGCCAGCAGCTTGGTGGGCATAGGGGGATCACCCCTCCACTTT
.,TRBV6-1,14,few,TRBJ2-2,CASSPGTSSGELFF,TGTGCCAGCAGTCCCGGGACCTCTTCGGGGGAGCTGTTTTTT
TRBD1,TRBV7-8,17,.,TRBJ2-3,CASSFPLRTGGADTQYF,TGTGCCAGCAGCTTCCCCTTACGGACAGGGGGCGCAGATACGCAGTATTTT
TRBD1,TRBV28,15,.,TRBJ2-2,CASSLDLTGSGELFF,TGTGCCAGCAGTTTAGACTTGACAGGGTCCGGGGAGCTGTTTTTT
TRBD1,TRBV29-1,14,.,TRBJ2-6,CSVSRGSGANVLTF,TGCAGCGTGTCCAGGGGGTCTGGGGCCAACGTCCTGACTTTC
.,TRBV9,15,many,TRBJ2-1,CASSAAGPSYNEQFF,TGTGCCAGCAGCGCGGCGGGACCATCCTACAATGAGCAGTTCTTC
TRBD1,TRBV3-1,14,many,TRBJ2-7,CASSPRTGRLEQYF,TGTGCCAGCAGCCCACGGACAGGTCGGCTCGAGCAGTACTTC
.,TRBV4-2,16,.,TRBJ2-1,CASSRFAGSSYNEQFF,TGTGCCAGCAGCAGGTTTGCGGGGAGCTCCTACAATGAGCAGTTCTTC
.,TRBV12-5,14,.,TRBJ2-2,CASAADSGAGELFF,TGTGCTAGTGCCGCCGACAGTGGGGCCGGGGAGCTGTTTTTT
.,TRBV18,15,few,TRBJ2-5,CASSPPMPTQETQYF,TGTGCCAGCTCACCACCGATGCCGACCCAAGAGACCCAGTACTTC
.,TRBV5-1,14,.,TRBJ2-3,CASSTSGPRDTQYF,TGCGCCAGCAGCACTTCAGGGCCCAGGGATACGCAGTATTTT
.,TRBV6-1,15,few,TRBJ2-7,CASRGVDISSYEQYF,TGTGCCAGCAGGGGGGTGGACATAAGCTCCTACGAGCAGTACTTC
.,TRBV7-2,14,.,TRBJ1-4,CASSLDRYNEKLFF,TGTGCCAGCAGCTTGGACAGATATAATGAAAAACTGTTTTTT
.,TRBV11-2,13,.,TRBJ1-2,CASSSQKNYGYTF,TGTGCCAGCAGCTCTCAGAAGAACTATGGCTACACCTTC
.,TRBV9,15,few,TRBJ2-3,CASSVDPKRADTQYF,TGTGCCAGCAGCGTAGACCCGAAAAGGGCAGATACGCAGTATTTT
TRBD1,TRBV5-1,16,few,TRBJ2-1,CASSRRQGVSYNEQFF,TGCGCCAGCAGCAGACGACAGGGAGTCTCCTACAATGAGCAGTTCTTC
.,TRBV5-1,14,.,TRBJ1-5,CASSLEQVNQPQHF,TGCGCCAGCAGCTTGGAGCAGGTCAATCAGCCCCAGCATTTT
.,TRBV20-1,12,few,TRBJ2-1,CSARDSPSEQFF,TGCAGTGCTAGAGACAGCCCCAGTGAGCAGTTCTTC
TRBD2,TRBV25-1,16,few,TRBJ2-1,CASSPLEREGVNEQFF,TGTGCCAGCAGCCCTTTGGAGCGGGAGGGCGTCAATGAGCAGTTCTTC
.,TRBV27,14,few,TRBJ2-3,CASSQPPSTDTQYF,TGTGCCAGCAGCCAACCCCCCAGCACAGATACGCAGTATTTT
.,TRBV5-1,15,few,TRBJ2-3,CASSDLGQNTDTQYF,TGCGCCAGCAGTGATCTTGGACAAAACACAGATACGCAGTATTTT
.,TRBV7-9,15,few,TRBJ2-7,CASSPQEAPSYEQYF,TGTGCCAGCAGCCCCCAGGAGGCCCCTTCCTACGAGCAGTACTTC
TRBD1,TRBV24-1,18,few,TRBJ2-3,CATSDSGTGFDRTDTQYF,TGTGCCACCAGTGATTCCGGGACAGGTTTTGATAGGACAGATACGCAGTATTTT
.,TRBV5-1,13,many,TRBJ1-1,CASKLGLDTEAFF,TGCGCCAGCAAGTTAGGATTGGACACTGAAGCTTTCTTT
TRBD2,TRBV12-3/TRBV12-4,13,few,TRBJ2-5,CASTSGRRETQYF,TGTGCCAGTACTAGCGGGAGGAGAGAGACCCAGTACTTC
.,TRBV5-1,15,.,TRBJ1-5,CASSSTPGPNQPQHF,TGCGCCAGCAGCTCAACCCCGGGACCTAATCAGCCCCAGCATTTT
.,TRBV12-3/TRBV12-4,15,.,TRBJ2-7,CASSLTDKESYEQYF,TGTGCCAGCAGTCTCACTGACAAGGAGTCCTACGAGCAGTACTTC
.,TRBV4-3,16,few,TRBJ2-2,CASSPNSGSNTGELFF,TGCGCCAGCAGCCCCAATAGTGGGTCGAACACCGGGGAGCTGTTTTTT
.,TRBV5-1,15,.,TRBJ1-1,CASSQNQGPGTEAFF,TGCGCCAGCAGCCAAAATCAGGGGCCGGGGACTGAAGCTTTCTTT
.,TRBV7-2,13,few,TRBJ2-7,CASSLVGEGEQYF,TGTGCCAGCAGCTTAGTAGGTGAGGGGGAGCAGTACTTC
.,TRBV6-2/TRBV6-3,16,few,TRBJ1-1,CASSYSRQSTNTEAFF,TGTGCCAGCAGTTACTCCCGACAGAGCACGAACACTGAAGCTTTCTTT